This T cell receptor beta chain was identified in a study of blood T cell repertoires in COVID-19. Study summary: The samples span acute and convalescent COVID-19 from the United States, Italy and Spain. Sources were T cells, B-cell-depleted T cells, or PBMCs; the material itself was cDNA or gDNA.

Trimming cost V 1 base and J 3 bases, with 10 bases left between them. In germline, CDR1 is LGHDT, CDR2 YNNKEL (reference sequence). The CDR3 loop spans 15 amino acids. Per the authors' pipeline: Using reference gene primer amplification, nucleated cell counts were estimated. The repertoire was sequenced with immunoSEQ multiplex PCR; TCRdb's copy has only in-frame clones and lacks some. The V and J calls and clone size were taken over from that table, and D and trimming were inferred from the DNA. The data show 75,000 or so clones, with about four fifths seen just once and around 36% held by the top ten.

The material sequenced was peripheral blood. The chain uses TRBV3-1 (or the pseudogene TRBV3-2) and TRBJ1-5, with a tentative D call TRBD1 (5 bases). This TCR was sampled from a woman in her 70s with acute or convalescent COVID-19. CDR3 sequence reads: CASSQGAGNNQPQHF. The CDR3 coding sequence is TGTGCCAGCAGCCAAGGGGCAGGGAACAATCAGCCCCAGCATTTT.